This T cell receptor (beta chain) was obtained from a study of blood T cell repertoires in COVID-19. The overall study: The United States, Italy and Spain provided the acute and convalescent COVID-19 samples. T cells, B-cell-depleted T cells, or PBMCs supplied cDNA or gDNA.

In the study's own analysis: How many nucleated cells were present was estimated from reference gene primer amplification. Sequenced by immunoSEQ multiplex PCR; TCRdb stores in-frame clones only, minus some. V, J and clone size are taken as reported in that table, and D and trimming were inferred from the DNA itself. The sample contains some 87,000 clones, over 70% of which appear only once. Deletions cut 0 bases from V and 4 bases from J, with 8 bases between. Germline CDR1 LGHDT, CDR2 YNNKEL (reference sequence). The CDR3 is 14 amino acids. This sequence joins TRBV3-1 (or the pseudogene TRBV3-2) and TRBJ2-3; D is ambiguous. What was sequenced was peripheral blood. The receptor was derived from a man at least 80 years old with active or convalescent COVID-19. The CDR3 nucleotides are TGTGCCAGCAGCCAAGAAACGAGCGCAGATACGCAGTATTTT. This translates into CASSQETSADTQYF.